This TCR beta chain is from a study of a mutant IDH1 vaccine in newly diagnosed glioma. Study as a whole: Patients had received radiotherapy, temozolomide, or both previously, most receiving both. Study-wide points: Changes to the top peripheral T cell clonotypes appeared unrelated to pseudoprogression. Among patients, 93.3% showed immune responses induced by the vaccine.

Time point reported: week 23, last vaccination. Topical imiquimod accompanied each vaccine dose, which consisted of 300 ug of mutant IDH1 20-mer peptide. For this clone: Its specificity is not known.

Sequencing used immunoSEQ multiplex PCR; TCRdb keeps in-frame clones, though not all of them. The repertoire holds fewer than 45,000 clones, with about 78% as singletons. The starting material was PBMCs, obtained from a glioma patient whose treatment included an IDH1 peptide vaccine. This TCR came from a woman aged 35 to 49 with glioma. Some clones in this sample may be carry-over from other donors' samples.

CDR3 loop: CASSWTGSREQYF. DNA for the CDR3: TGTGCCAGCAGCTGGACAGGGTCGAGGGAGCAGTACTTC. The chain joins TRBV5-6 to TRBJ2-7; 8 positions agree with TRBD1. After removal of 3 bases from V and 7 bases from J, the junction contained 6 bases not matched to a gene. The CDR3 consists of 13 residues. Germline V gene data show CDR1 as SGHDT and CDR2 as YYEEEE.